These 21 T cell receptor beta chains were all obtained from the same sample, sequenced in a study of blood T cells in healthy people across ages. Alongside a J-beta primer mix, a sample-barcoded 5' primer served in a second PCR lasting about 7 to 12 cycles. Each CDR3 protein gets one entry after TCRdb re-called the 5' RACE reads with MiXCR. The data contain about 1.1 million distinct CDR3 sequences, around two fifths of them singletons. The specimen sequenced was blood. The receptors here all came from a man younger than 35 in good health.

In this sample, this clonotype turned up a few times. The rearrangement links TRBV6-5 to TRBJ1-6; possibly TRBD1 for D (5 bases). With 3 bases removed from V and 9 bases from J, the gap between germline ends came to 6 bases. Germline CDR1 and CDR2: MNHEY and SVGAGI. The CDR3 loop spans 12 amino acids. DNA for the CDR3: TGTGCCAGCAGTTATCAGGGTTCACCCCTCCACTTT. This codes for CASSYQGSPLHF.

This clonotype has a handful of counts. The genes are TRBV12-3 or TRBV12-4 and TRBJ1-5; no definite D call. The CDR3 is 15 residues long. The ends were cut back, 3 bases at V and 1 base at J, with 10 bases in the middle. In DNA, the CDR3 is TGTGCCAGCAGTTTTCGAGGTGGAAGCAATCAGCCCCAGCATTTT. Residues: CASSFRGGSNQPQHF.

This clonotype has more than one count but fewer than ten. The chain combines TRBV20-1 with TRBJ2-1, with 10 bases identical to TRBD2. Trimming at V came to 4 bases and at J to 11 bases, leaving 11 bases not matched to a gene. The CDR3 is 14 residues long. CDR1 and CDR2 (germline): DFQATT, SNEGSKA (reference sequence). The CDR3 DNA sequence: TGCAGTGCTATATCACTAGCGGGGTCAAGAAAGCAGTTCTTC. Amino acid sequence: CSAISLAGSRKQFF.

This clonotype was counted a few times. The chain carries TRBV20-1 and TRBJ2-7; D not resolved. Trimming removed 6 bases from V and 4 bases from J, with 13 bases in between. From germline, CDR1 is DFQATT and CDR2 SNEGSKA (reference sequence). The CDR3 is made up of 12 amino acids. In DNA, the CDR3 is TGCAGTGCCCCCTCAACCCTTTACGAGCAGTACTTC. It yields the protein CSAPSTLYEQYF.

The V call is TRBV9, the J call TRBJ1-2; D remains unclear. The CDR3 is 12 residues long. CDR1 and CDR2 from the germline V gene are SGDLS and YYNGEE. The V end was cut by 3 bases, the J end by 8 bases, with 11 bases between. The CDR3 DNA reads TGTGCCAGCAGCGCGGGCGTATGGGGCTACACCTTC. Translating gives CASSAGVWGYTF.

This sequence joins TRBV5-1 and TRBJ1-4; D unclear. Germline CDR1 reads SGHRS; CDR2 reads YFSETQ. This CDR3 contains 16 residues. The ends were cut back, 0 bases at V and 0 bases at J, with 9 bases in the middle. CDR3 DNA sequence: TGCGCCAGCAGCTTGGTACCGGTTGCAACTAATGAAAAACTGTTTTTT. Protein product: CASSLVPVATNEKLFF.

This clonotype was counted only a few times. The chain combines TRBV29-1 with TRBJ2-1, with TRBD1 as a possible D gene (6 bases). Deletions cut 5 bases from V and 5 bases from J, with 16 bases between. CDR3 length: 14 residues. The V gene's germline CDR1 is SQVTM and CDR2 ANQGSEA. The CDR3 is CSVTRQGSNNEQFF. The CDR3 DNA reads as TGCAGCGTTACTAGGCAGGGGTCGAACAATGAGCAGTTCTTC.

A word on this clonotype: The junction does not match germline at one end; this may be a read error. J is TRBJ2-1 and V is TRBV7-3; a weak D match, TRBD1 (5 bases). CDR3 size: 13 residues. Germline assignment: CDR1 SGHTA and CDR2 FQGTGA. The CDR3 protein is CASSPQASNEQFF. In DNA form, the CDR3 reads TGTGCCAGCAGCCCACAGGCTTCCAATGAACAGTTCTTC.

This clonotype was seen a few times. CDR3 sequence (DNA): TGTGCCAGCAGACCGTTTGGGACTAGCGGGCAGACCCAGTACTTC. Translation: CASRPFGTSGQTQYF. This chain links TRBV6-2 or TRBV6-3 with TRBJ2-5; 12 bases are a match to TRBD2. Germline-derived CDR1 and CDR2 are MNHEY and SVGEGT. The V segment lost 6 bases and the J segment 6 bases; nucleotides outside the gene matches: 8. The CDR3 is 15 amino acids.

Regarding this clonotype: A read error may be the cause here, since a much bigger clone is one base away. The CDR3 nucleotides are TGTGCCAGCAAGGATAACTATGGCTACACCTTC. Protein: CASKDNYGYTF. The chain employs TRBV6-6 and TRBJ1-2; D ambiguous. CDR1 and CDR2 (germline): MNHNY, SVGAGI (reference sequence). This CDR3 comprises 11 residues. Trimming removed 7 bases from V and 1 base from J, with 4 bases in between.

The chain carries TRBV5-1 and TRBJ1-2, with D perhaps matching TRBD1 (6 bases). Germline values: CDR1 SGHRS, CDR2 YFSETQ. CDR3 length: 14 amino acids. V gave up 4 bases and J gave up 8 bases, with 18 bases separating them. The CDR3 loop is CASSADSTLDGYTF. CDR3 DNA sequence: TGCGCCAGCAGCGCGGACAGTACTTTAGACGGCTACACCTTC.

Regarding this clonotype: A much larger clone sits a single nucleotide away, making a read error possible. The chain joins TRBV4-3 to TRBJ2-2; maybe TRBD1 (6 bases). The CDR3 runs 14 residues. Trimming took off 0 bases at V and 9 bases at J, with 11 bases between the two ends. Germline V CDR1 and CDR2: LGHNA, YSLEER. For the CDR3, the DNA is TGCGCCAGCAGCCAAGACGGACAGTCCAGGGAGCTGTTTTTT. The encoded protein is CASSQDGQSRELFF.

This chain joins TRBV6-1 and TRBJ2-3; D gene unclear. Trimming left V 3 bases short and J 2 bases short, with 12 bases between. Germline values: CDR1 MNHNS, CDR2 SASEGT. This CDR3 region has 15 residues. CDR3 loop: CASSEVYGSTDTQYF. CDR3 DNA: TGTGCCAGCAGTGAGGTTTACGGATCCACAGATACGCAGTATTTT.

Note on this clonotype: The germline gene is not matched at one end of the junction; a read error may be the cause. V and J are TRBV10-3 and TRBJ2-1; 9 bases agree with TRBD1. This CDR3 region has 14 residues. CDR1 is ENHRY, CDR2 SYGVKD, per germline. CDR3 DNA: TGTGCCATCAGCCCCGGGGACAGGGTCAATGAGCGGTTCTTC. Translated, it gives CAISPGDRVNERFF.

This clonotype appeared many times. The chain has TRBV7-2 and TRBJ2-1; either TRBD1 or TRBD2 may fit D (5 bases each). Trimming removed 3 bases at V and 9 bases at J, with 12 bases between. CDR1 SGHTA and CDR2 FQGNSA come from the germline V gene. The CDR3 is made up of 13 amino acids. The CDR3 protein is CASSLSGGGEQFF. CDR3 DNA sequence: TGTGCCAGCAGCTTGTCTGGTGGGGGTGAGCAGTTCTTC.

The J gene is TRBJ2-1, the V gene TRBV7-9, with D possibly being TRBD1 (6 bases). Germline CDR1 SEHNR, CDR2 FQNEAQ (reference sequence). There are 14 residues in the CDR3. The germline V and J ends were trimmed by 6 bases and 4 bases, with 13 bases remaining between them. This CDR3 is CASREGTQYNEQFF. The CDR3, as DNA: TGTGCCAGCAGAGAGGGGACACAATACAATGAGCAGTTCTTC.

CDR3 nucleotide sequence: TGTGCCAGCAGCTTCCACCCTCCGGGACAGGGACACAACTATGGCTACACCTTC. This encodes CASSFHPPGQGHNYGYTF. V and J are TRBV7-9 and TRBJ1-2; 9 positions agree with TRBD1. V was clipped by 3 bases and J by 2 bases; unmatched bases: 13. Germline V lookup: CDR1 SEHNR, CDR2 FQNEAQ (reference sequence). The CDR3 is 18 residues long. Looking up the rest from reference TRBV7-9 and TRBJ1-2 gives the full variable domain: DTGVSQNPRHKITKRGQNVTFRCDPISEHNRLYWYRQTLGQGPEFLTYFQNEAQLEKSRLLSDRFSAERPKGSFSTLEIQRTEQGDSAMYLCASSFHPPGQGHNYGYTFGSGTRLTVV.

This clonotype has more than one count but fewer than ten. The chain links TRBV9 to TRBJ2-1, with 9 bases fitting TRBD2. The trim removed 1 base at V and 4 bases at J, leaving 3 bases unmatched. This CDR3 is 15 amino acids long. CDR1 is SGDLS and CDR2 is YYNGEE in the germline V gene. This CDR3 reads CASSVMAGGYNEQFF. CDR3 nucleotide sequence: TGTGCCAGCAGCGTAATGGCGGGGGGGTACAATGAGCAGTTCTTC.

This clonotype was found a few times. V and J are TRBV12-3 or TRBV12-4 and TRBJ1-5; the match to TRBD1 covers 9 bases. CDR3 size: 15 residues. Trimming took 4 bases from V and 5 from J; bases not matched to a gene: 6. For the CDR3, the DNA is TGTGCCAGCAGTTCGGACAGGGGTAGGCATCAGCCCCAGCATTTT. It is translated as CASSSDRGRHQPQHF.

The chain is built from TRBV7-3 and TRBJ2-2; the D is unclear. CDR3 length: 14 amino acids. V gave up 2 bases and J gave up 7 bases, with 11 bases separating them. Germline V gene sequence: CDR1 SGHTA, CDR2 FQGTGA. CDR3 DNA sequence: TGTGCCAGCAGCTTAGCGCCGGCCGTCGGGGAGCTGTTTTTT. This sequence encodes CASSLAPAVGELFF.

J is TRBJ2-1 and V is TRBV18, with D maybe TRBD1 (6 bases). The ends were cut back, 0 bases at V and 3 bases at J, with 6 bases in the middle. Germline V gene data show CDR1 as KGHSH and CDR2 as LQKENI. The CDR3 is 14 amino acids. This CDR3 is CASSPPTGYNEQFF. CDR3 DNA sequence: TGTGCCAGCTCACCACCGACAGGCTACAATGAGCAGTTCTTC.